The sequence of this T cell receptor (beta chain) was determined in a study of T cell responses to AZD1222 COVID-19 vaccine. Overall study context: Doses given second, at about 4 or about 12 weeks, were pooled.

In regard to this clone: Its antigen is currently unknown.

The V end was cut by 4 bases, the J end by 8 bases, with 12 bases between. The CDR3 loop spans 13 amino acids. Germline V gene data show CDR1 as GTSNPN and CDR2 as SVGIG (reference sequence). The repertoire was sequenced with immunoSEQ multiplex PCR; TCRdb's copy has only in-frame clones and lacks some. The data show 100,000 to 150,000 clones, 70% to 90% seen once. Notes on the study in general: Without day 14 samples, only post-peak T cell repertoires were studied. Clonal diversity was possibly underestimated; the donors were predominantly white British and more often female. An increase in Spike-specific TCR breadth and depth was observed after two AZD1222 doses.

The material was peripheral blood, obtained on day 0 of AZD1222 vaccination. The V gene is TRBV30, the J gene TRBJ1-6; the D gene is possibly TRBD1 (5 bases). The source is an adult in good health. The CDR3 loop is CAWTREGDSPLHF. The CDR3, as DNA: TGTGCCTGGACCAGGGAAGGGGATTCACCCCTCCACTTT.